These 30 T cell receptor beta chains share one sample of origin, sequenced in a study of T-cell memory formation after mild COVID-19. TCRdb reprocessed the 5' RACE reads via MiXCR and lists one record per CDR3 protein. The table lists around 510,000 distinct CDR3 sequences, less than 25% of them singletons, with approximately 8.4% in the top ten. What was sequenced was PBMCs or a T cell subset sorted from them (not recorded which). The receptors were sampled from an adult woman who had mild COVID-19 (a few samples of this study predate the infection). Cell type and time point are not known.

This sequence joins TRBV5-1 and TRBJ2-7, with unresolved D. This CDR3 has 14 residues. Germline V gene sequence: CDR1 SGHRS, CDR2 YFSETQ. V shed 0 bases and J shed 0 bases, with 7 bases lying between them. The CDR3 loop is CASSLGLLSYEQYF. The CDR3 DNA sequence: TGCGCCAGCAGCTTGGGGCTGCTCTCCTACGAGCAGTACTTC.

The chain is built from TRBV5-6 and TRBJ2-2, with no clear D. V gave up 7 bases and J gave up 0 bases, with 10 bases separating them. CDR1 and CDR2 from the germline V gene are SGHDT and YYEEEE. The CDR3 covers 14 residues. The CDR3, as DNA: TGTGCCAGCGGCAGGTGGGCGAACACCGGGGAGCTGTTTTTT. Protein product: CASGRWANTGELFF.

This clonotype was found a few times. V usage is TRBV30 and J usage is TRBJ1-1, with a weak D call TRBD1 (5 bases). The CDR3 length is 13 residues. The V and J ends lost 2 bases and 5 bases respectively, with 12 bases between them. Germline V lookup: CDR1 GTSNPN, CDR2 SVGIG (reference sequence). CDR3 protein: CAWSPGLRTEAFF. CDR3 coding DNA: TGTGCCTGGAGTCCAGGGTTACGGACTGAAGCTTTCTTT.

The chain combines TRBV11-2 with TRBJ2-1; a possible D gene is TRBD2 (5 bases). The germline V and J ends were trimmed by 1 base and 12 bases, with 10 bases remaining between them. The CDR3 has 12 amino acids. Germline V gene sequence: CDR1 SGHAT, CDR2 FQNNGV. The CDR3 DNA follows: TGTGCCAGCAGCTTAGGGGTACTAGGGCAGTTCTTC. Translated: CASSLGVLGQFF.

This clonotype appeared a few times. The chain couples TRBV7-9 to TRBJ1-1; D is perhaps TRBD1 (6 bases). Germline loops: CDR1 SEHNR, CDR2 FQNEAQ (reference sequence). Trimming took off 5 bases at V and 5 bases at J, with 15 bases between the two ends. This CDR3 contains 14 residues. The CDR3 here is CASSRQGMRTEAFF. The CDR3 DNA reads as TGTGCCAGCAGCCGGCAGGGGATGAGGACTGAAGCTTTCTTT.

This clonotype occurred a few times. This chain connects TRBV5-6 to TRBJ2-5; D perhaps matches TRBD1 (5 bases). CDR3 length equals 16 residues. The germline V gene has CDR1 SGHDT and CDR2 YYEEEE. V lost 1 base, J lost 5 bases, and 18 bases lay in between. The CDR3: CASSLILTTVGETQYF. DNA of the CDR3: TGTGCCAGCAGCTTGATTCTTACGACAGTTGGGGAGACCCAGTACTTC.

This clonotype appeared many times. V gene TRBV18 combines with J gene TRBJ1-5; D unclear. Germline V gives CDR1 KGHSH, CDR2 LQKENI. This CDR3 has 14 amino acids. Between the trimmed V and J ends, which lost 3 bases and 4 bases, there was a span of 10 bases. The CDR3 nucleotides read TGTGCCAGCTCACCGGGAGGGTTGAATCAGCCCCAGCATTTT. The encoded protein is CASSPGGLNQPQHF.

V gene TRBV11-2 combines with J gene TRBJ2-3, with D perhaps TRBD1 (5 bases). With 0 bases removed from V and 2 bases from J, the gap between germline ends came to 15 bases. The length of the CDR3 is 17 residues. Germline V gene lookup returns CDR1 SGHAT and CDR2 FQNNGV. DNA for the CDR3: TGTGCCAGCAGCTTAGATAATTGGGGCTGGCCCACAGATACGCAGTATTTT. Residues: CASSLDNWGWPTDTQYF.

The chain employs TRBV9 and TRBJ1-1; D is unresolved. The CDR3 covers 13 residues. Trimming removed 3 bases from V and 2 bases from J, with 8 bases in between. Germline values: CDR1 SGDLS, CDR2 YYNGEE. The CDR3 loop is CASSALDNTEAFF. In DNA, the CDR3 is TGTGCCAGCAGCGCGCTCGATAACACTGAAGCTTTCTTT.

This chain connects TRBV7-9 to TRBJ2-7, with D perhaps TRBD2 (5 bases). The CDR3 is 15 amino acids. Trimming pared 4 bases from V and 2 bases from J, leaving 15 bases between. CDR1 and CDR2 from the germline V gene are SEHNR and FQNEAQ (reference sequence). The CDR3 region has the DNA TGTGCCAGCAGCTCCGGGGAGCCGAACGCCTACGAGCAGTACTTC. This codes for CASSSGEPNAYEQYF.

This clonotype was counted many times. V is TRBV7-2 and J is TRBJ2-3; D is undetermined. Trimming cost V 5 bases and J 8 bases, with 8 bases left between them. The CDR3 has 11 amino acids. In germline, CDR1 is SGHTA, CDR2 FQGNSA. As DNA, the CDR3 is TGTGCCAGCAGCCTATCCTCTACGCAGTATTTT. Translated, it gives CASSLSSTQYF.

Only a few counts were recorded for this clonotype. V and J are TRBV30 and TRBJ1-1; D is possibly TRBD1 (5 bases). V lost 3 bases to trimming and J lost 1 base, with 15 bases between them. This CDR3 region has 15 residues. Germline V CDR1 and CDR2: GTSNPN, SVGIG (reference sequence). The CDR3 nucleotides are TGTGCCTGGAGGGGGGAGTTGGGAAGGAACACTGAAGCTTTCTTT. It specifies CAWRGELGRNTEAFF. The whole variable domain, filled in from reference TRBV30 and TRBJ1-1, reads SQTIHQWPATLVQPVGSPLSLECTVEGTSNPNLYWYRQAAGRGLQLLFYSVGIGQISSEVPQNLSASRPQDRQFILSSKKLLLSDSGFYLCAWRGELGRNTEAFFGQGTRLTVV.

This clonotype came up a few times. The chain carries TRBV12-3 or TRBV12-4 and TRBJ2-2, with D unresolved. V gave up 5 bases and J gave up 2 bases, with 15 bases separating them. CDR3 size: 16 residues. The CDR3 coding sequence is TGTGCCAGCAGTCCGCTACCAAATCTCAACACCGGGGAGCTGTTTTTT. It yields the protein CASSPLPNLNTGELFF.

This clonotype was detected only a few times. The chain is built from TRBV5-1 and TRBJ2-1; the D gene is possibly TRBD2 (5 bases). From germline, CDR1 is SGHRS and CDR2 YFSETQ. The CDR3 is 15 residues long. V dropped 4 bases and J dropped 7 bases, with 18 bases sitting between them. CDR3 DNA sequence: TGCGCCAGCAGCCCTGCTGAGGGAAACCGGAATGAGCAGTTCTTC. Amino acid sequence: CASSPAEGNRNEQFF.

CDR3 sequence reads: CASSEAARRFNYGYTF. CDR3 sequence (DNA): TGTGCCAGCAGTGAAGCGGCCAGGAGGTTTAACTATGGCTACACCTTC. The V and J genes are TRBV2 and TRBJ1-2; D is ambiguous. With 0 bases removed from V and 1 base from J, the gap between germline ends came to 12 bases. The CDR3 is 16 amino acids. Per the germline V gene, CDR1 is SNHLY and CDR2 is FYNNEI.

This clonotype was observed a handful of times. This chain uses TRBV29-1 with TRBJ2-7; D may be TRBD2 (6 bases). This CDR3 region has 14 residues. Looked up from germline, CDR1 is SQVTM and CDR2 is ANQGSEA. V was pared by 3 bases and J by 1 base, with 13 bases between. CDR3 nucleotide sequence: TGCAGCGTTGAGGAGGGGCTGGGATCCTACGAGCAGTACTTC. It yields the protein CSVEEGLGSYEQYF.

V gene TRBV2 combines with J gene TRBJ2-7; D might be TRBD2 (5 bases). This CDR3 has 15 residues. The V gene lost 2 bases and the J gene lost 0 bases, with 11 bases spanning the gap. Germline values: CDR1 SNHLY, CDR2 FYNNEI. CDR3 coding DNA: TGTGCCAGCAGTGAACAGAGCGGAAGCTCCTACGAGCAGTACTTC. Protein: CASSEQSGSSYEQYF.

The chain links TRBV18 to TRBJ2-7, with D tentatively TRBD1 or TRBD2 (5 bases each). Between the trimmed V and J ends, which lost 1 base and 6 bases, there was a span of 10 bases. CDR1 KGHSH and CDR2 LQKENI come from the germline V gene. The CDR3 consists of 13 residues. CDR3 sequence (DNA): TGTGCCAGCTCACCACATAGGGACGGCGAGCAGTACTTC. Translation: CASSPHRDGEQYF.

The V gene is TRBV11-1, the J gene TRBJ1-1; D is possibly TRBD1 (5 bases). Trimming cost V 1 base and J 6 bases, with 15 bases left between them. Germline CDR1 reads SGHAT; CDR2 reads FQDESV (reference sequence). This CDR3 is built from 15 residues. CDR3 DNA: TGTGCCAGCAGCTTAGGGTTCGGGGGACGGTCTGAAGCTTTCTTT. Its protein product is CASSLGFGGRSEAFF.

This clonotype was seen a few times. The J gene is TRBJ1-2, the V gene TRBV9; 9 bases map to TRBD1. Trimming cost V 7 bases and J 4 bases; bases outside gene matches: 14. The V gene's germline CDR1 is SGDLS and CDR2 YYNGEE. The CDR3 sequence is 16 residues long. For the CDR3, the DNA is TGTGCCAGCGGTTGGGACAGGGAAGGGGCATCCTATGGCTACACCTTC. It is translated as CASGWDREGASYGYTF. Filled out from reference TRBV9 and TRBJ1-2, the complete variable domain reads DSGVTQTPKHLITATGQRVTLRCSPRSGDLSVYWYQQSLDQGLQFLIQYYNGEERAKGNILERFSAQQFPDLHSELNLSSLELGDSALYFCASGWDREGASYGYTFGSGTRLTVV.

Only a few counts were recorded for this clonotype. V gene TRBV10-3 combines with J gene TRBJ1-1; 8 nucleotides align to TRBD1. The V and J ends lost 2 bases and 1 base, in that order; junction bases with no gene match: 0. Germline V gene lookup returns CDR1 ENHRY and CDR2 SYGVKD. The CDR3 contains 14 residues. The CDR3 reads CAISEGQGNTEAFF. In nucleotides, the CDR3 is TGTGCCATCAGTGAGGGACAGGGGAACACTGAAGCTTTCTTT.

The rearrangement uses TRBV4-1 and TRBJ1-4; a weak D match, TRBD1 (5 bases). CDR3 length equals 17 residues. Germline lookup yields CDR1 MGHRA and CDR2 YSYEKL. With 1 base removed from V and 5 bases from J, the gap between germline ends came to 17 bases. The CDR3 DNA reads TGCGCCAGCAGCCAAGTGGACCTCGGGACGGACAATGAAAAACTGTTTTTT. Translating it yields CASSQVDLGTDNEKLFF.

In this sample, this clonotype turned up a few times. J is TRBJ1-2 and V is TRBV20-1, with D hard to call. CDR1 DFQATT and CDR2 SNEGSKA come from the germline V gene (reference sequence). The CDR3 totals 15 residues. Trimming stripped 0 bases from V and 0 bases from J, with 11 bases between. The CDR3 region has the DNA TGCAGTGCTAGAGATGGAACTGGGGCTAACTATGGCTACACCTTC. It translates to CSARDGTGANYGYTF.

The chain links TRBV20-1 to TRBJ1-1; no reliable D call. Per the germline V gene, CDR1 is DFQATT and CDR2 is SNEGSKA (reference sequence). V was cut by 5 bases and J by 4 bases, with 20 bases left in between. There are 15 residues in the CDR3. This CDR3 reads CSAGPSEGRATEAFF. In nucleotides, the CDR3 is TGCAGTGCTGGACCTTCGGAGGGTAGGGCCACTGAAGCTTTCTTT.

The table lists this clonotype with a few counts. The V gene is TRBV28, the J gene TRBJ2-7, with 7 bases matching TRBD2. CDR3 length: 16 residues. V shed 6 bases, J shed 2 bases, and the junction held 13 bases outside the gene matches. The germline V gene encodes CDR1 MDHEN and CDR2 SYDVKM. The CDR3 sequence: CASSPDWGRDPYEQYF. DNA of the CDR3: TGTGCCAGCAGCCCTGATTGGGGGAGGGATCCCTACGAGCAGTACTTC.

The chain uses TRBV12-3 or TRBV12-4 and TRBJ1-3, with 10 bases aligning to TRBD1. The CDR3 is 15 amino acids. V shed 7 bases and J 7 bases; nucleotides not matched to a gene: 10. CDR3 amino acids: CASNPGQGRENTIYF. The CDR3 DNA is TGTGCCAGCAACCCGGGACAGGGGAGGGAGAACACCATATATTTT.

The chain links TRBV5-6 to TRBJ2-3; TRBD1 or TRBD2 may be the D gene (5 bases each). V lost 3 bases to trimming and J lost 2 bases, with 22 bases between them. The CDR3 is made up of 18 amino acids. Germline lookup yields CDR1 SGHDT and CDR2 YYEEEE. The CDR3 DNA sequence: TGTGCCAGCAGCTGGAAGGGTTTCGGGGACCTCCACACAGATACGCAGTATTTT. Its protein is CASSWKGFGDLHTDTQYF.

Written as DNA, the CDR3 is TGCGCCAGCAGCTTGGCCGGGGGCCCAGTAATGAATGAGCAGTTCTTC. As protein: CASSLAGGPVMNEQFF. The chain recombines TRBV5-1 with TRBJ2-1; the D call may be TRBD1 or TRBD2 (6 bases each). V was cut by 0 bases and J by 7 bases, with 17 bases left in between. Germline V gives CDR1 SGHRS, CDR2 YFSETQ. The CDR3 length is 16 residues.

The V and J genes are TRBV24-1 and TRBJ2-3; 7 bases align to TRBD1. Germline V gene lookup returns CDR1 KGHDR and CDR2 SFDVKD. V trimming: 9 bases; J trimming: 2 bases; junction bases outside the gene matches: 7. There are 14 residues in the CDR3. Here the CDR3 reads CATWTGLFTDTQYF. The CDR3 nucleotides read TGTGCCACCTGGACAGGACTTTTCACAGATACGCAGTATTTT.

The chain combines TRBV20-1 with TRBJ2-5, with 11 bases that match TRBD2. Per the germline V gene, CDR1 is DFQATT and CDR2 is SNEGSKA (reference sequence). V trimming: 2 bases; J trimming: 6 bases; junction bases outside the gene matches: 5. This CDR3 contains 14 residues. The CDR3 spells CSARPGLAEKTQYF. The CDR3 bases are TGCAGTGCTAGACCGGGACTAGCGGAGAAGACCCAGTACTTC.